This is a list of T cell receptor beta chains from one sample in a study of PD-1 blockade in classical Hodgkin lymphoma. Libraries were prepared by immunoSEQ multiplex PCR; TCRdb keeps only in-frame clonotypes and omits some of them. The profile covers tens of thousands of clones, with roughly nine tenths appearing a single time and 9.7% taken by the ten largest. This specimen consisted of peripheral blood mononuclear cells (PBMCs), obtained at baseline. These receptors all come from a human donor with classical Hodgkin lymphoma. Both conserved end residues are part of each CDR3. The order of the fields is J gene, D gene, clone size, V gene, CDR3 DNA, CDR3 protein. The D gene is left open where the match is weak. Size is omitted from some rows. Given values are once, few, many or a class for expanded clones.

TRBJ2-3	-	once	TRBV30	TGTGCCTGGAGTGTACAAGGGGTAGGAGATACGCAGTATTTT	CAWSVQGVGDTQYF
TRBJ2-3	TRBD2	-	TRBV18	TGTGCCAGCTCTGATAGCGGGGGGCCGGATACGCAGTATTTT	CASSDSGGPDTQYF
TRBJ2-7	TRBD2	-	TRBV10-3	TGTGCCATCAGTGAGAGCGGGGAGCCCTACGAGCAGTACTTC	CAISESGEPYEQYF
TRBJ2-1	-	-	TRBV7-2	TGTGCCAGCAGGGTTGGGCTATACAATGAGCAGTTCTTC	CASRVGLYNEQFF
TRBJ1-1	-	once	TRBV5-1	TGCGCCAGCAGCTTGACCCCCATGGCCAGCATGAACACTGAAGCTTTCTTT	CASSLTPMASMNTEAFF
TRBJ2-7	TRBD2	few	TRBV2	TGTGCCAGCAGTGCAACGAGCGGGGGGTTCTCCTACGAGCAGTACTTC	CASSATSGGFSYEQYF
TRBJ2-7	TRBD2	-	TRBV18	TGTGCCAGCTCACGTTATAGCGGGAACGACGAGCAGTACTTC	CASSRYSGNDEQYF
TRBJ2-5	-	-	TRBV7-6	TGTGCCAGCACCCCATCGTACGGCCAAGAGACCCAGTACTTC	CASTPSYGQETQYF
TRBJ2-2	TRBD2	once	TRBV10-1	TGCGCCAGCAGTGAGTCGACTCCAGCGGGAGTAGGAACCGGGGAGCTGTTTTTT	CASSESTPAGVGTGELFF
TRBJ1-1	-	-	TRBV15	TGTGCCACGCGAACAATCTCCGGCACTGAAGCTTTCTTT	CATRTISGTEAFF
TRBJ1-2	TRBD1	-	TRBV7-2	TGTGCCAGCAGCCCAGGCGGGGACAGAGCTAACTATGGCTACACCTTC	CASSPGGDRANYGYTF
TRBJ2-5	-	-	TRBV25-1	TGTGCCAGCAGTGAATATTCCCAAGGGCTCCTCGAGACCCAGTACTTC	CASSEYSQGLLETQYF
TRBJ2-7	-	-	TRBV7-8	TGTGCCAGCAGCTCCCACCCTGACGGACCCACCTACGAGCAGTACTTC	CASSSHPDGPTYEQYF
TRBJ1-5	-	-	TRBV27	TGTGCCTGCAGCCGTCGTTTCGAGGGGGACAATCAGCCCCAGCATTTT	CACSRRFEGDNQPQHF
TRBJ1-2	TRBD1	-	TRBV15	TGTGCCACCACTATGGAAGGGGGCTACTATGGCTACACCTTC	CATTMEGGYYGYTF
TRBJ2-2	-	-	TRBV5-1	TGCGCCAGCAGCTTGTTGGCGGGGACGAACACCGGGGAGCTGTTTTTT	CASSLLAGTNTGELFF
TRBJ2-5	-	-	TRBV6-5	TGTGCCAGCAGTTACTTGGACCCCACTCTAGAGACCCAGTACTTC	CASSYLDPTLETQYF
TRBJ1-2	-	-	TRBV5-1	TGCGCCAGCAGCTTGAACACCAACTATGGCTACACCTTC	CASSLNTNYGYTF
TRBJ2-5	TRBD2	-	TRBV15	TGTGCCACCAGCAGAGTAGCGGGAGCAGAGACCCAGTACTTC	CATSRVAGAETQYF
TRBJ1-5	-	-	TRBV10-3	TGTGCCATCGGAGGACAGAGCGGCAATCAGCCCCAGCATTTT	CAIGGQSGNQPQHF